This T cell receptor (beta chain) stems from a study of human T cells and chemical hapten exposure. Study-wide background: Slight differences in pooled library volume were the main source of varying TCR yields across samples. Regarding the study as a whole: No alteration of TCRs above 1 in 1000 frequency was seen with DPC sensitization. Correlating positively with patch test score were the PT1 expanded TCR counts.

This clonotype is termed medium-sized. Antigen specificity is unknown. One entry per CDR3 protein results from TCRdb running MiXCR on the RACE reads. Of 40,000 or so distinct CDR3 sequences listed, over 9.5% are singletons. The CDR3 runs 15 residues. J lost 8 bases, V lost 1 base, and 7 bases had no gene match. The germline V gene encodes CDR1 LGHDT and CDR2 YNNKEL (reference sequence). Time point specified: pre-sensitization, week 0. The treatment: therapeutic diphenylcyclopropenone sensitization with weekly scalp DPC. Unfractionated whole blood was the source of the extracted total RNA. The source is a man younger than 40 with alopecia areata. Some clones in this sample may be carry-over from other donors' samples. This specimen consisted of whole blood, obtained in connection with sensitization to the hapten diphenylcyclopropenone (DPC). V and J are TRBV3-1 and TRBJ1-4, with 7 bases matching TRBD1. CDR3 sequence reads: CASSQGILGGEKLFF. CDR3 sequence (DNA): TGTGCCAGCAGCCAAGGGATTTTAGGGGGCGAAAAACTGTTTTTT.